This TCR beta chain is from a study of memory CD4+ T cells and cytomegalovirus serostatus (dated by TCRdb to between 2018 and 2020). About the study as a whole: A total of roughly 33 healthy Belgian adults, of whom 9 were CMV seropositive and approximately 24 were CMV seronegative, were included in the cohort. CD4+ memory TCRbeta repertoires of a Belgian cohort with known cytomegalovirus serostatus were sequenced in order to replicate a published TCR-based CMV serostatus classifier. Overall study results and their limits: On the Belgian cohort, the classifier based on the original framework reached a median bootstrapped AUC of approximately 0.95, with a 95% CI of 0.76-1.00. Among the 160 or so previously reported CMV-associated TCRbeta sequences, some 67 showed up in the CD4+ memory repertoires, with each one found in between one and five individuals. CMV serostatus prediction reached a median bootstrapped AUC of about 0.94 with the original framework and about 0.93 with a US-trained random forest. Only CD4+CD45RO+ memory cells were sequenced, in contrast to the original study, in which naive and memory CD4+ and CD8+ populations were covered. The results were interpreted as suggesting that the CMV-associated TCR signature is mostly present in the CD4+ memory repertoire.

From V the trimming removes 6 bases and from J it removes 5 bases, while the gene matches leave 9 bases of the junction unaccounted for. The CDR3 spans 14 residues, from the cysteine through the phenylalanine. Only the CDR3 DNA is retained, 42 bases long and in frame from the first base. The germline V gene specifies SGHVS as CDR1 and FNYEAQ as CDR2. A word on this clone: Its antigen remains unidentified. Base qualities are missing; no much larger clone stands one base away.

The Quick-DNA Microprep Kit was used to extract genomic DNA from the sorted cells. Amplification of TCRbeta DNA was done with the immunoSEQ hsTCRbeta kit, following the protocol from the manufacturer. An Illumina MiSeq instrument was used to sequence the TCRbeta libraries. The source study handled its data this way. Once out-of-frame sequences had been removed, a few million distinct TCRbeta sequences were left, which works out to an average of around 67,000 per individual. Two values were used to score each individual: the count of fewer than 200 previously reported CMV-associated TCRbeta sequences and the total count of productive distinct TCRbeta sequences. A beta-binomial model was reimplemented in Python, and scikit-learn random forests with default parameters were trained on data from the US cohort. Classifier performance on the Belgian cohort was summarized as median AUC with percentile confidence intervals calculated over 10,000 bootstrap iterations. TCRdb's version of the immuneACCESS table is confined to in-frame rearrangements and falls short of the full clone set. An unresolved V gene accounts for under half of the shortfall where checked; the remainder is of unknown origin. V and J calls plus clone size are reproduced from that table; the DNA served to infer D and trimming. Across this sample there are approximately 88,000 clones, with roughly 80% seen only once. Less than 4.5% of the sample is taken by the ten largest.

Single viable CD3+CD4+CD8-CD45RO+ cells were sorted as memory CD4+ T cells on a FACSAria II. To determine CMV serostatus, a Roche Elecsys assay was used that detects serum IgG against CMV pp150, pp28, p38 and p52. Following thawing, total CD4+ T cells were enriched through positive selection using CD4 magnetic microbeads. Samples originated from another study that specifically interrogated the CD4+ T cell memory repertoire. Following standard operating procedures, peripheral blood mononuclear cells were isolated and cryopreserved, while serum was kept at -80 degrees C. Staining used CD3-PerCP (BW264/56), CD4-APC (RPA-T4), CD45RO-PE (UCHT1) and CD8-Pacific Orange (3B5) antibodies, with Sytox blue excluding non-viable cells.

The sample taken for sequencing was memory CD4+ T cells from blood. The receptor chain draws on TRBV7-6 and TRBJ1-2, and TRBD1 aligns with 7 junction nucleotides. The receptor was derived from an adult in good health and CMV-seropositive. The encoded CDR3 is CASSPLGTAYGYTF. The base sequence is TGTGCCAGCAGTCCTCTCGGGACAGCGTATGGCTACACCTTC.